This T cell receptor beta chain derives from a study of response to subunit inactivated influenza vaccine. The V end lost 5 bases, the J end lost 4 bases, and 17 bases lay between the germline ends. Germline CDR1 is SGHAT and CDR2 is FQNNGV. The CDR3 runs 15 residues. TCRdb itself ran the RT-PCR reads through MiXCR, one entry per CDR3 protein. In the table there are a few hundred thousand distinct CDR3 sequences, roughly 15% of which are singletons. This clonotype was found many times. The source is a man aged 50 to 59 who received an inactivated influenza vaccine. The rearrangement joins TRBV11-2 to TRBJ1-2, with D possibly TRBD1 on 5 matching bases. Source: PBMCs from blood, taken approximately 13 days after vaccination. The CDR3 region has the DNA TGTGCCAGCAGCCCCTCCCACGGGGCGGGCTATGGCTACACCTTC. It is translated as CASSPSHGAGYGYTF.